This T cell receptor beta chain was documented in a study of cytomegalovirus exposure and HLA in healthy donors. Findings and caveats of the study: Presence/absence analysis assumed near-uniform sequencing depth across donors. As a later analysis revealed, most CMV-associated TCR beta chains appeared HLA-restricted. In a later analysis, V- and J-gene trimming of beta chains associated with a DCLRE1C missense variant, replicated independently.

The CDR3 sequence is 14 residues long. Losses at the gene ends were 5 bases for V and 6 bases for J; bases not matched to a gene: 8. CDR1 and CDR2 from the germline V gene are MNHNS and SASEGT. Use of 60 Vbeta and 13 Jbeta primers characterized the PCR. This table comes from immunoSEQ multiplex PCR, and its TCRdb copy is limited to in-frame clones, with some not included. The sample records roughly 84,000 clones, approximately 79% being singletons. Note on this clone: Antigen specificity is unknown.

The clonotype comes from a human donor in good health. The sequenced material came from PBMCs. V gene TRBV6-1 combines with J gene TRBJ2-7; 9 positions agree with TRBD1. CDR3 region: CASSPQTGGVEQYF. In nucleotides, the CDR3 is TGTGCCAGCAGTCCTCAGACAGGGGGGGTCGAGCAGTACTTC.